The clone carrying this T cell receptor (beta chain) was observed once. Only in-frame clones appear in the TCRdb table, and some are missing; sequencing was by immunoSEQ multiplex PCR. Here the sample spans approximately 54,000 clones, approximately 90% being singletons. This entry comes from a study of OX40 agonist ivuxolimab in advanced cancers. Between the trimmed V and J ends, which lost 2 bases and 4 bases, there was a span of 7 bases. The CDR3 spans 13 residues. The germline gives CDR1 SGHRS, CDR2 YFSETQ. The chain is built from TRBV5-1 and TRBJ2-1, with D unresolved. This TCR was sampled from an adult with an advanced solid tumor such as melanoma, head and neck, liver or kidney cancer. The source material was CD4+ or CD8+ T cells sorted from blood, sampled in a trial of the OX40 agonist ivuxolimab. CDR3 sequence (DNA): TGCGCCAGCAGCTTTTCCAATTACAATGAGCAGTTCTTC. Amino acid sequence: CASSFSNYNEQFF. Full variable domain (rest looked up from reference TRBV5-1 and TRBJ2-1): KAGVTQTPRYLIKTRGQQVTLSCSPISGHRSVSWYQQTPGQGLQFLFEYFSETQRNKGNFPGRFSGRQFSNSRSEMNVSTLELGDSALYLCASSFSNYNEQFFGPGTRLTVL.